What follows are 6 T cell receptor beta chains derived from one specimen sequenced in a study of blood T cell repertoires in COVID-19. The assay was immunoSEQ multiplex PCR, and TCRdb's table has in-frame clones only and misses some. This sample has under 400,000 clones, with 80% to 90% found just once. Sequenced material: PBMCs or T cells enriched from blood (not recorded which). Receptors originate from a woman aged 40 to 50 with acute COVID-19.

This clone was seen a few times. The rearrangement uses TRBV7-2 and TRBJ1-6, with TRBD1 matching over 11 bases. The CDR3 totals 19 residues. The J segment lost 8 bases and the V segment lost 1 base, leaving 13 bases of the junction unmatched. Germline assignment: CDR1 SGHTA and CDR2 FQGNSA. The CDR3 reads CASSLVRGEGTGGDSPLHF. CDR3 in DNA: TGTGCCAGCAGCTTAGTACGGGGCGAGGGGACAGGGGGAGATTCACCCCTCCACTTT.

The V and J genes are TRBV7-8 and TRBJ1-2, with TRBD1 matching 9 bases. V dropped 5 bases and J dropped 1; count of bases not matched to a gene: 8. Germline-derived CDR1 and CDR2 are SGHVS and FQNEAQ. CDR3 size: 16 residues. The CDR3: CASSAGQGIINYGYTF. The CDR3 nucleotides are TGTGCCAGCAGCGCCGGACAGGGGATTATTAACTATGGCTACACCTTC.

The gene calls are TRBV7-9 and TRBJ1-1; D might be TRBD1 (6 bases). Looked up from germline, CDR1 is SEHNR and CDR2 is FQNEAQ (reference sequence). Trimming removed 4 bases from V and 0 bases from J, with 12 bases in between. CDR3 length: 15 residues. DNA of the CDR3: TGTGCCAGCAGCTCAGGCAGGGGCATGAACACTGAAGCTTTCTTT. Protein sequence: CASSSGRGMNTEAFF. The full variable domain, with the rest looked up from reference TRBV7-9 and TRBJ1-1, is DTGVSQNPRHKITKRGQNVTFRCDPISEHNRLYWYRQTLGQGPEFLTYFQNEAQLEKSRLLSDRFSAERPKGSFSTLEIQRTEQGDSAMYLCASSSGRGMNTEAFFGQGTRLTVV.

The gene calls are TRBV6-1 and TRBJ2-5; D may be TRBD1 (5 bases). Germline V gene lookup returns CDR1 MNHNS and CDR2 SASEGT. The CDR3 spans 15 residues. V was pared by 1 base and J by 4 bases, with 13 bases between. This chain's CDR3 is CASSEGQGWGETQYF. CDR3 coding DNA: TGTGCCAGCAGTGAAGGTCAGGGTTGGGGAGAGACCCAGTACTTC.

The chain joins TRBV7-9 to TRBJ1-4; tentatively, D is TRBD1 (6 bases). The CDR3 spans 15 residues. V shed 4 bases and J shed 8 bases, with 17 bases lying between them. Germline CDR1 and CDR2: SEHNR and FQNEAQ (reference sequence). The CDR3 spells CASSSNTGTHEKLFF. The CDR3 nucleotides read TGTGCCAGCAGCTCCAATACCGGGACACACGAAAAACTGTTTTTT. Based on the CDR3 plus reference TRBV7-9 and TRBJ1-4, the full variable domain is DTGVSQNPRHKITKRGQNVTFRCDPISEHNRLYWYRQTLGQGPEFLTYFQNEAQLEKSRLLSDRFSAERPKGSFSTLEIQRTEQGDSAMYLCASSSNTGTHEKLFFGSGTQLSVL.

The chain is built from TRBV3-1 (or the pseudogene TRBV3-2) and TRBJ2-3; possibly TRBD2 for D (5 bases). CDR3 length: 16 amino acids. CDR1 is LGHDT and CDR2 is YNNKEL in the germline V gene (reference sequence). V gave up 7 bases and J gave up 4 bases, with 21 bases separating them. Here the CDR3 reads CASNKSGRRFADTQYF. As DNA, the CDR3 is TGTGCCAGCAATAAGAGCGGAAGGAGGTTCGCAGATACGCAGTATTTT.